Listed below are T cell receptor beta chains from one sample, sequenced in a study of blood T cell repertoires in COVID-19. Clones were sequenced by immunoSEQ multiplex PCR, and TCRdb holds only the in-frame ones, with some missing. The sample carries fewer than 250,000 clones, 83% recorded once. Sequencing was performed on peripheral blood. The receptors derive from a human donor in a cohort sampled during active COVID-19. Each CDR3 is given with its conserved first and last residue. The order of the fields is CDR3 protein, J gene, D gene, V gene. The D gene is left open where the match is weak.

CDR3: CASSGRQGSYNEQFF; J: TRBJ2-1; D: TRBD1; V: TRBV25-1
CDR3: CASSVASQGGQSNEQFF; J: TRBJ2-1; D: .; V: TRBV9
CDR3: CASSKRQGLADEQYF; J: TRBJ2-7; D: TRBD2; V: TRBV5-1
CDR3: CASSSTGDGEKLFF; J: TRBJ1-4; D: .; V: TRBV28
CDR3: CALNPLRGGLVTEAFF; J: TRBJ1-1; D: .; V: TRBV7-4
CDR3: CATIGALGKDNSPLHF; J: TRBJ1-6; D: .; V: TRBV24-1
CDR3: CASSLGARDSRSSYEQYF; J: TRBJ2-7; D: .; V: TRBV7-8
CDR3: CASSRTATNEKLFF; J: TRBJ1-4; D: .; V: TRBV5-8
CDR3: CASSRGGGRADTQYF; J: TRBJ2-3; D: .; V: TRBV7-2
CDR3: CASSRSSRGEETQYF; J: TRBJ2-5; D: .; V: TRBV14
CDR3: CASSRQGAKDDEQFF; J: TRBJ2-1; D: TRBD1; V: TRBV6-4
CDR3: CASSLAGQIMNTEAFF; J: TRBJ1-1; D: .; V: TRBV5-1
CDR3: CASSLDRETGELFF; J: TRBJ2-2; D: .; V: TRBV5-1
CDR3: CASSLLDSSYEQYF; J: TRBJ2-7; D: .; V: TRBV7-9
CDR3: CASSTASGGGSYNEQFF; J: TRBJ2-1; D: TRBD2; V: TRBV5-1
CDR3: CASSHEVNTEAFF; J: TRBJ1-1; D: .; V: TRBV11-1
CDR3: CAISDSSGTGGNYEQYF; J: TRBJ2-7; D: TRBD1; V: TRBV10-3
CDR3: CASGRGGPLIEKLFF; J: TRBJ1-4; D: .; V: TRBV6-5
CDR3: CASSVAQGQNSPLHF; J: TRBJ1-6; D: .; V: TRBV9
CDR3: CASSHRDTKTQPQHF; J: TRBJ1-5; D: .; V: TRBV5-6
CDR3: CASSPKQHTEAFF; J: TRBJ1-1; D: .; V: TRBV5-1
CDR3: CASGLAPGNEQFF; J: TRBJ2-1; D: .; V: TRBV12-5
CDR3: CASSLRGSGTDTQYF; J: TRBJ2-3; D: .; V: TRBV5-1
CDR3: CASGQRFNQPQHF; J: TRBJ1-5; D: .; V: TRBV2
CDR3: CASPKVDRGDSPLHF; J: TRBJ1-6; D: TRBD1; V: TRBV6-5
CDR3: CASSQKGGVEAFF; J: TRBJ1-1; D: .; V: TRBV12-3/TRBV12-4
CDR3: CASSQGRGLEKLFF; J: TRBJ1-4; D: TRBD1; V: TRBV3-1/TRBV3-2
CDR3: CASSIGRAVNEQFF; J: TRBJ2-1; D: .; V: TRBV19